This TCR beta chain was sequenced for a study of beta chain features in type 1 diabetes. Study-level results: The VDJ junctions of type 1 diabetes patients carried fewer insertions and more deletions.

Averaging approximately 0.11 L, one heparinised blood draw was given by each donor. This clone was seen more than once but under ten times. Its specificity is not known. The trim removed 4 bases at V and 5 bases at J, leaving 11 bases unmatched. The CDR3 covers 16 residues. Germline V gene lookup returns CDR1 SEHNR and CDR2 FQNEAQ (reference sequence). Since all of the isolated RNA was reverse transcribed, expressed TCRB transcripts were what got sequenced. TCRdb's table, derived via immunoSEQ multiplex PCR, lists solely in-frame clones and lacks some. The table shows 500,000 to 700,000 clones, with roughly a sixth occurring only once.

The receptor comes from a man younger than 35 in good health. The rearrangement uses TRBV7-9 and TRBJ2-7, with TRBD1 matching over 10 bases. Material for sequencing was naive CD4+ T cells from blood. The DNA for the CDR3 is TGTGCCAGCAGCTATTACCTGGACAGGGGGTATGACGAGCAGTACTTC. Translation: CASSYYLDRGYDEQYF.